This T cell receptor (beta chain) was profiled in a study of shared clonotypes between healthy human individuals. Notes on this clone: Other DNA sequences in this sample translate to the same CDR3.

The V end was cut by 6 bases, the J end by 4 bases, with 13 bases between. The CDR3 has 13 residues. Per germline, CDR1 MNHNY and CDR2 SVGAGI (reference sequence). Sequencing was performed with immunoSEQ multiplex PCR; in TCRdb, only in-frame clones are kept and a portion is missing. The table has about 1.1 million clones, approximately 80% seen once; the top ten hold around 0.47%. V is TRBV6-6 and J is TRBJ2-7; D is perhaps TRBD1 (7 bases). The material sequenced was memory CD4+ T cells from PBMCs. Sample subset: CD45RA-negative fraction. The receptor was isolated from a man between 18 and 35 years old in good health. Some clones in this sample may be carry-over from other donors' samples. CDR3 sequence: CASSPRGTYEQYF. The CDR3 DNA reads as TGTGCCAGCAGCCCCAGGGGGACTTACGAGCAGTACTTC.